This T cell receptor (beta chain) was documented in a study of T cell responses to AZD1222 COVID-19 vaccine. The assay was immunoSEQ multiplex PCR, and TCRdb's table has in-frame clones only and misses some. The repertoire holds around 110,000 clones, with roughly 88% as singletons. The clonotype comes from an adult in good health. The sample in question was peripheral blood, obtained on day 0 of AZD1222 vaccination.

The CDR3 nucleotides read TGTGCCAGCAGCGATCGGTACGGGGGGTACCAAGAGACCCAGTACTTC. This encodes CASSDRYGGYQETQYF. This sequence joins TRBV7-6 and TRBJ2-5; 7 bases line up with TRBD2. The ends lost 5 bases at V and 0 bases at J; junction bases unmatched: 9. The length of the CDR3 is 16 residues. Germline CDR1 is SGHVS and CDR2 is FNYEAQ.